What follows describes a single TCR beta chain. This entry is derived from a study of blood T cell repertoires in COVID-19. Study at large: The United States, Italy and Spain provided the acute and convalescent COVID-19 samples.

Germline CDR1 MDHEN, CDR2 SYDVKM. The junction had 13 bases not matched to a gene; V was cut back by 8 bases and J by 2 bases. The CDR3 loop spans 17 amino acids. Repertoires were generated with immunoSEQ multiplex PCR, while TCRdb's copy carries only in-frame clones and drops some. The sample has some 150,000 clones; about 86% are singletons. The J gene is TRBJ2-4, the V gene TRBV28; 9 nucleotides agree with TRBD1. Material for sequencing was peripheral blood. The source is a woman aged 55-70 years with acute or convalescent COVID-19. The CDR3 sequence: CASPPMRDRETKNIQYF. The DNA of the CDR3 is TGTGCCAGCCCCCCTATGCGGGACAGGGAGACCAAAAACATTCAGTACTTC.